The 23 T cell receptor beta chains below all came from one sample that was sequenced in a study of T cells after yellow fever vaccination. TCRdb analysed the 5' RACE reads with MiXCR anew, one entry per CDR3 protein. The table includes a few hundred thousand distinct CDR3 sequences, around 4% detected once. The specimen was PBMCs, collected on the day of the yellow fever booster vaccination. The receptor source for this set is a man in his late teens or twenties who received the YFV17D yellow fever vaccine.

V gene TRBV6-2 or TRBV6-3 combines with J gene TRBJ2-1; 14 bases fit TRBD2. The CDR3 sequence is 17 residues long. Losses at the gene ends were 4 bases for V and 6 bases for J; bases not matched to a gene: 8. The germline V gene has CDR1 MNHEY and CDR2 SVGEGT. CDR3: CASSSPTSGGGPNEQFF. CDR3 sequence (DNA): TGTGCCAGCAGTTCCCCGACTAGCGGGGGGGGTCCCAATGAGCAGTTCTTC.

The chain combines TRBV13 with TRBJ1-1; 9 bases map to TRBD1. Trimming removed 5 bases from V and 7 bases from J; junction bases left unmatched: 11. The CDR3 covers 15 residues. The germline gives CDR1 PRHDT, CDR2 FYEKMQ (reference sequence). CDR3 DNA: TGTGCCAGCAGCCCCTCGGGGACAGGGAGTTTTGAAGCTTTCTTT. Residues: CASSPSGTGSFEAFF.

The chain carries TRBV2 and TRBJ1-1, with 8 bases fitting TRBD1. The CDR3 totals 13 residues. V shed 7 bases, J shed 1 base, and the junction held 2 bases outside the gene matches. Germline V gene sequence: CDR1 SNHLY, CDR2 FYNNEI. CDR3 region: CASNGQGNTEAFF. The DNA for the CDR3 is TGTGCCAGCAACGGACAGGGGAACACTGAAGCTTTCTTT.

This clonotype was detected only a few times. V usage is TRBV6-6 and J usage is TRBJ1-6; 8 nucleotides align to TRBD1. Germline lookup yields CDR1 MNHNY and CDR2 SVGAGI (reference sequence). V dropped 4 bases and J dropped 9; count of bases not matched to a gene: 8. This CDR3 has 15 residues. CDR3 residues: CASSFGQGLGSPLHF. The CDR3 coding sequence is TGTGCCAGCAGTTTTGGACAGGGTTTAGGTTCACCCCTCCACTTT.

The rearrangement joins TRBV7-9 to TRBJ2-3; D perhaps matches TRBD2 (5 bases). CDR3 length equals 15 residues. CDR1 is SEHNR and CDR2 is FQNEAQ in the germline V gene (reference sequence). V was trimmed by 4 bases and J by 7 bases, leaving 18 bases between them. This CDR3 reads CASSSQRLPGNTQYF. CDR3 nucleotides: TGTGCCAGCAGCTCCCAGCGGCTCCCGGGGAATACGCAGTATTTT.

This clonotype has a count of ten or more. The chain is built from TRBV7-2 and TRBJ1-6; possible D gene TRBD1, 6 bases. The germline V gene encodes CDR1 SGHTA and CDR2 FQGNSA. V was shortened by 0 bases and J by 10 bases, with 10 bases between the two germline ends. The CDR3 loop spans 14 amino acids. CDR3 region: CASSLAGGGSPLHF. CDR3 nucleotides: TGTGCCAGCAGCTTAGCGGGGGGCGGGTCACCCCTCCACTTT.

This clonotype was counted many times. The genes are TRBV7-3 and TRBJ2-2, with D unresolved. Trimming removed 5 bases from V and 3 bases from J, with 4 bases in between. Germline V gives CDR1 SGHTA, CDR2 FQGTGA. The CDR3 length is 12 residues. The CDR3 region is CASSIDTGELFF. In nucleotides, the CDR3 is TGTGCCAGCAGCATCGACACCGGGGAGCTGTTTTTT.

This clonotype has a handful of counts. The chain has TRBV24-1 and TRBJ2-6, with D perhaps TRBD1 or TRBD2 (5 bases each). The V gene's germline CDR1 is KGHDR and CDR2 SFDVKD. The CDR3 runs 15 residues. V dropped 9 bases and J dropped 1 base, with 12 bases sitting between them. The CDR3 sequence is CATSSGGSGANVLTF. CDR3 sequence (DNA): TGTGCCACCTCCAGTGGGGGATCTGGGGCCAACGTCCTGACTTTC.

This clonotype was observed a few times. The CDR3 protein is CASSLDSQSYNEQFF. CDR3 sequence (DNA): TGTGCCAGCAGCCTGGACTCCCAATCCTACAATGAGCAGTTCTTC. The chain uses TRBV11-2 and TRBJ2-1, with D possibly being TRBD2 (5 bases). CDR3 length: 15 amino acids. Germline loops: CDR1 SGHAT, CDR2 FQNNGV. V was shortened by 5 bases and J by 1 base, with 12 bases between the two germline ends.

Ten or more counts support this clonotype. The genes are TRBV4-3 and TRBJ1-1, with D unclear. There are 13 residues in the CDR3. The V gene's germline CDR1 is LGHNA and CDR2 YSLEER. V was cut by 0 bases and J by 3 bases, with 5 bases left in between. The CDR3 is CASSQDGDTEAFF. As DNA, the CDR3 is TGCGCCAGCAGCCAAGATGGTGACACTGAAGCTTTCTTT.

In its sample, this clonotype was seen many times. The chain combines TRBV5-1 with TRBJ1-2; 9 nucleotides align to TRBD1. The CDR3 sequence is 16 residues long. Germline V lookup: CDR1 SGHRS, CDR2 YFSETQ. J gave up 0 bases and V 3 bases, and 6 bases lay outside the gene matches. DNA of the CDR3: TGCGCCAGCAGCTCGTTCCGGGACAGGGCTAACTATGGCTACACCTTC. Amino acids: CASSSFRDRANYGYTF. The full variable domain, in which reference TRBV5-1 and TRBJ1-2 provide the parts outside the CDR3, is KAGVTQTPRYLIKTRGQQVTLSCSPISGHRSVSWYQQTPGQGLQFLFEYFSETQRNKGNFPGRFSGRQFSNSRSEMNVSTLELGDSALYLCASSSFRDRANYGYTFGSGTRLTVV.

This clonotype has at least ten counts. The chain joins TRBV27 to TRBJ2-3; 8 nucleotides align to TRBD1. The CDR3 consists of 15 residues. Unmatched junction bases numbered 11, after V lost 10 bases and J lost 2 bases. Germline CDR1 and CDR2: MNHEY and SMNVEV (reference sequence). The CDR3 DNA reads TGTGCCACCCAGGGGGCGGGGTTCCCCACAGATACGCAGTATTTT. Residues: CATQGAGFPTDTQYF.

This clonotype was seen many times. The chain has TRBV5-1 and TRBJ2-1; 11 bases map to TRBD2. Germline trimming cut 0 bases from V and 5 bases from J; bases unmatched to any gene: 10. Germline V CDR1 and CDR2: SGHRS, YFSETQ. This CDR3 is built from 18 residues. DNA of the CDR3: TGCGCCAGCAGCTTGGGGCTAGCGGGGGGCTCCGGTGACAATGAGCAGTTCTTC. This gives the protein CASSLGLAGGSGDNEQFF.

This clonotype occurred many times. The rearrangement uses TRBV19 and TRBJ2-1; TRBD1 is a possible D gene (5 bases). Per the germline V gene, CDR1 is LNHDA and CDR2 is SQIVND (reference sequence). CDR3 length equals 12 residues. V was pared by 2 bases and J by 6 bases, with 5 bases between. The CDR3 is CASSIQGNEQFF. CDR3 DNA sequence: TGTGCCAGTAGTATACAGGGCAATGAGCAGTTCTTC.

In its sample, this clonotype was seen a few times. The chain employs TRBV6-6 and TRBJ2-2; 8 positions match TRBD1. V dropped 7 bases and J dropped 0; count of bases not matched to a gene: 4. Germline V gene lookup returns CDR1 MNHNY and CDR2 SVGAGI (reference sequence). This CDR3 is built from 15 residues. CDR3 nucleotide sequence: TGTGCCAGCAATGGACAGGGAGCGAACACCGGGGAGCTGTTTTTT. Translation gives CASNGQGANTGELFF.

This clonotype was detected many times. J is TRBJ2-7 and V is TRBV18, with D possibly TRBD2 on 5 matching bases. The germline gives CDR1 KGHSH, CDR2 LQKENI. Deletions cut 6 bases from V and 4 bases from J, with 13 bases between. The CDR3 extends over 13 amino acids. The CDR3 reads CASSPRGLYEQYV. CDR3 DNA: TGTGCCAGCTCTCCTCGGGGATTATACGAGCAGTACGTC.

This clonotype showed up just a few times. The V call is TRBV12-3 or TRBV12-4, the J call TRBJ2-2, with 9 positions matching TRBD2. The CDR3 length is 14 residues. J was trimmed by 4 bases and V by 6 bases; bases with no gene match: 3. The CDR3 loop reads CASRRTSATGELFF. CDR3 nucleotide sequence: TGTGCCAGCAGGAGGACTAGCGCCACCGGGGAGCTGTTTTTT.

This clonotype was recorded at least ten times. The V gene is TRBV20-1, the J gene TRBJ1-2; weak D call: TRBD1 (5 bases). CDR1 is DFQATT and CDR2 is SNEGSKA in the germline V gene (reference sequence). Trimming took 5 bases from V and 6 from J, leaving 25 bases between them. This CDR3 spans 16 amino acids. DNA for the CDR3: TGCAGTGCTGTACACCAAGGGACCTTCGGGCTGCATGGCTACACCTTC. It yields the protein CSAVHQGTFGLHGYTF.

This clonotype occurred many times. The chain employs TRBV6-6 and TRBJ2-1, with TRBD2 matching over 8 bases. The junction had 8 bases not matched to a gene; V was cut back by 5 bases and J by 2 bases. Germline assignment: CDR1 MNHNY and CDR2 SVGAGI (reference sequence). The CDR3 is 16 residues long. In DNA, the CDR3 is TGTGCCAGCAGTCGCCTTCTAGCGGGTACCTACAATGAGCAGTTCTTC. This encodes CASSRLLAGTYNEQFF.

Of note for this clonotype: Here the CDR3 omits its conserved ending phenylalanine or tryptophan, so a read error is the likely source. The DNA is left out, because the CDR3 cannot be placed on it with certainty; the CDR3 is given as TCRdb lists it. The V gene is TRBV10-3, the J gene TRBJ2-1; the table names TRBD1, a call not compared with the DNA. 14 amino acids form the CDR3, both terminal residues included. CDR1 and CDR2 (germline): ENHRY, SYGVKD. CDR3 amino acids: CAISESELGTGLLL.

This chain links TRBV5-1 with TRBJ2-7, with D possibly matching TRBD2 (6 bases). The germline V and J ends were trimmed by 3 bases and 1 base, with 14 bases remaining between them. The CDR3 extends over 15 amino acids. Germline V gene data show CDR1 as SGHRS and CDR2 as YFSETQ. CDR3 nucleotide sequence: TGCGCCAGCAGCTCGGAGGGCAGGCCATCCTACGAGCAGTACTTC. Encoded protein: CASSSEGRPSYEQYF.

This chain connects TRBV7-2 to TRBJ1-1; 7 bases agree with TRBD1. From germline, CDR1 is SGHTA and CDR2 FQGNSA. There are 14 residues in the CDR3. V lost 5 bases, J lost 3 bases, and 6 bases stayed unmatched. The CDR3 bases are TGTGCCAGCAGCCTTTGGGACAGCTACACTGAAGCTTTCTTT. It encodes CASSLWDSYTEAFF.

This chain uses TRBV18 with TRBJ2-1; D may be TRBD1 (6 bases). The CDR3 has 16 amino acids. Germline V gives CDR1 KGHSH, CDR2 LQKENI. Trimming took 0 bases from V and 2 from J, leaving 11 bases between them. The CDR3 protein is CASSPPARGTYNEQFF. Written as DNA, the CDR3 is TGTGCCAGCTCACCACCCGCCAGGGGTACCTACAATGAGCAGTTCTTC.